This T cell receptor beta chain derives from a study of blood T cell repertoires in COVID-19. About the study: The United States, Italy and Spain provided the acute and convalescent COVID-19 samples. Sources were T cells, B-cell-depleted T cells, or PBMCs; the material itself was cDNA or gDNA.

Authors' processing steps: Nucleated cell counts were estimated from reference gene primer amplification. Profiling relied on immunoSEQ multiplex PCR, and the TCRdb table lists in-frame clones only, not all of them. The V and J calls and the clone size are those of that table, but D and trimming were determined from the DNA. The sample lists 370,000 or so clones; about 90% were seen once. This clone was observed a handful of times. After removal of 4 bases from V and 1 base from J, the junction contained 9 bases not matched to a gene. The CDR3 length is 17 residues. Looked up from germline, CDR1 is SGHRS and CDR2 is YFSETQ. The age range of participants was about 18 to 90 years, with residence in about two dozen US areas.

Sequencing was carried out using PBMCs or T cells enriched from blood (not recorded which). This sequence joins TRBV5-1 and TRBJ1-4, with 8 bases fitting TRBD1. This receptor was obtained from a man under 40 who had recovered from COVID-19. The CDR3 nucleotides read TGCGCCAGCAGCCACACCGGAGGACAGGGAACTAATGAAAAACTGTTTTTT. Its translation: CASSHTGGQGTNEKLFF. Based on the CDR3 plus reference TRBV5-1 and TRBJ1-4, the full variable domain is KAGVTQTPRYLIKTRGQQVTLSCSPISGHRSVSWYQQTPGQGLQFLFEYFSETQRNKGNFPGRFSGRQFSNSRSEMNVSTLELGDSALYLCASSHTGGQGTNEKLFFGSGTQLSVL.